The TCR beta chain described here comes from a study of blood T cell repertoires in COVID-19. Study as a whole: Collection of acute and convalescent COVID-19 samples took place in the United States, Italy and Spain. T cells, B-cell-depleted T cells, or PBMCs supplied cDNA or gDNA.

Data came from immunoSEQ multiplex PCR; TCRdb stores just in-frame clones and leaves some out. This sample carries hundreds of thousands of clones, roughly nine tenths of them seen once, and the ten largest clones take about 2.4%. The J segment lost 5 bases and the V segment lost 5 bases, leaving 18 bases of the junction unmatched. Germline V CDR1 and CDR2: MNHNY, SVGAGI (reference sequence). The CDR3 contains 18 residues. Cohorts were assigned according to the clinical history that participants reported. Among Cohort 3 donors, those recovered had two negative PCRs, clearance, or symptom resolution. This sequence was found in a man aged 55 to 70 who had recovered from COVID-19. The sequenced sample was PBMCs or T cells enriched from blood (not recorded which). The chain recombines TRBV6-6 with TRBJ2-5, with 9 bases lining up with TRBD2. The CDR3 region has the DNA TGTGCCAGCAGTCCCTCCACTTTCCTAGCGGGGTGGGGGGAGACCCAGTACTTC. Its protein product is CASSPSTFLAGWGETQYF.